One and the same sample provided the 9 T cell receptor beta chains below, sequenced in a study of early T cells in non-severe SARS-CoV-2 infection. TCRdb processed the 5' RACE reads anew with MiXCR; each CDR3 protein has one entry. In the table there are around 30,000 distinct CDR3 sequences, around 4.2% of which are singletons. Material: whole blood. The origin of the receptors is an adult who was a healthcare worker with PCR-confirmed SARS-CoV-2 infection or an uninfected control (not recorded which).

The chain joins TRBV5-6 to TRBJ2-3; the D gene is possibly TRBD2 (7 bases). Trimming took off 0 bases at V and 5 bases at J, with 13 bases between the two ends. In germline, CDR1 is SGHDT, CDR2 YYEEEE. The CDR3 contains 15 residues. CDR3 residues: CASSLEGGPGDTQYF. Written as DNA, the CDR3 is TGTGCCAGCAGCTTGGAGGGGGGGCCCGGAGATACGCAGTATTTT.

By share, this clonotype counts as medium-sized. V is TRBV24-1 and J is TRBJ1-1, with TRBD1 as a possible D gene (5 bases). CDR1 and CDR2 from the germline V gene are KGHDR and SFDVKD. Trimming removed 4 bases at V and 4 bases at J, with 15 bases between. This CDR3 contains 15 residues. In DNA form, the CDR3 reads TGTGCCACCAGTGACTCCGGGACGGACACCACTGAAGCTTTCTTT. Residues: CATSDSGTDTTEAFF.

Many counts were recorded for this clonotype. The CDR3 region has the DNA TGTGCCAGCAGCTTTCGGCAGGGGGCGAAAAATGAGCAGTTCTTC. As protein: CASSFRQGAKNEQFF. The chain employs TRBV7-2 and TRBJ2-1, with 8 bases identical to TRBD1. The germline gives CDR1 SGHTA, CDR2 FQGNSA. The CDR3 is 15 residues long. V shed 3 bases and J 7 bases; nucleotides not matched to a gene: 8.

This clonotype was recorded at least ten times. This chain uses TRBV2 with TRBJ2-1; D assignment may be TRBD1 or TRBD2 (5 bases each). V lost 6 bases and J 7 bases, leaving 7 bases between the germline ends. The germline V gene has CDR1 SNHLY and CDR2 FYNNEI. The CDR3 is 11 amino acids. The CDR3 loop is CASRRGNEQFF. The CDR3 DNA follows: TGTGCCAGCAGGAGGGGAAATGAGCAGTTCTTC.

This clonotype was detected many times. This sequence joins TRBV19 and TRBJ2-1; D not certain. This CDR3 region has 13 residues. The germline V and J ends were trimmed by 5 bases and 4 bases, with 9 bases remaining between them. Germline V lookup: CDR1 LNHDA, CDR2 SQIVND (reference sequence). DNA of the CDR3: TGTGCCAGTAGTCTCGTGGGATACAATGAGCAGTTCTTC. Its translation: CASSLVGYNEQFF.

Relative to its sample, this clonotype is large. The chain is built from TRBV11-2 and TRBJ2-1; no clear D gene. The germline V gene encodes CDR1 SGHAT and CDR2 FQNNGV. The V end lost 2 bases, the J end lost 1 base, and 15 bases lay between the germline ends. The CDR3 has 17 amino acids. The CDR3 nucleotides are TGTGCCAGCAGCTTATGGGCAAACCGGTATTCCTACAATGAGCAGTTCTTC. It encodes CASSLWANRYSYNEQFF.

This clonotype was recorded a few times. The chain has TRBV28 and TRBJ2-3, with no clear D. CDR1 MDHEN and CDR2 SYDVKM come from the germline V gene. Trimming cost V 5 bases and J 2 bases, with 8 bases left between them. The CDR3 contains 13 residues. The CDR3 loop reads CASSRADTDTQYF. As DNA, the CDR3 is TGTGCCAGCAGTAGGGCTGACACAGATACGCAGTATTTT.

This clonotype showed up many times. The J gene is TRBJ2-7, the V gene TRBV7-9, with D perhaps matching TRBD1 (6 bases). V was cut by 4 bases and J by 5 bases, with 18 bases left in between. This CDR3 spans 15 amino acids. Germline-derived CDR1 and CDR2 are SEHNR and FQNEAQ (reference sequence). The CDR3 protein is CASSSRDGGYDEQYF. In nucleotides, the CDR3 is TGTGCCAGCAGCTCCCGGGATGGGGGCTATGACGAGCAGTACTTC.

The gene calls are TRBV5-1 and TRBJ2-1; D gene uncertain. The germline gives CDR1 SGHRS, CDR2 YFSETQ. The CDR3 is made up of 15 amino acids. V dropped 7 bases and J dropped 5 bases, with 19 bases sitting between them. DNA of the CDR3: TGCGCCAGCCGCCTCGCTAGAGATATCGACAATGAGCAGTTCTTC. Translating it yields CASRLARDIDNEQFF.